This T cell receptor beta chain is from a study of human T cells and chemical hapten exposure. Overall study context: Patients were mainly female, each with alopecia areata, totalis or universalis. Slight differences in pooled library volume were the main source of varying TCR yields across samples.

This clonotype was detected only a few times. Its specificity is not known. The V gene's germline CDR1 is SGHTA and CDR2 FQGNSA. The CDR3 sequence is 18 residues long. The junction had 8 bases not matched to a gene; V was cut back by 4 bases and J by 0 bases. Each CDR3 protein is one row after TCRdb ran MiXCR on the RACE reads. The sample includes approximately 86,000 distinct CDR3 sequences, approximately 11% seen only once; the top ten take roughly 1%. Regarding time point: patch test 3, about 24 weeks after DPC sensitization. Treatment meaning: therapeutic diphenylcyclopropenone sensitization with weekly scalp DPC. Study results and caveats: Alopecia affecting every donor means their immune response may not match healthy people's. The formation of large CDR3 similarity clusters by expanded TCRs significantly exceeded that of controls.

This material consisted of whole blood, taken in connection with sensitization to the hapten diphenylcyclopropenone (DPC). This sequence originates from a woman aged 25 to 39 with alopecia areata. Some clones in this sample may be carry-over from other donors' samples. The chain couples TRBV7-2 to TRBJ2-2; 10 bases line up with TRBD1. CDR3 sequence: CASSSRTGGFANTGELFF. The CDR3 DNA reads as TGTGCCAGCAGCTCCCGGACAGGGGGGTTCGCGAACACCGGGGAGCTGTTTTTT.